The 7 T cell receptor beta chains reported below all come from one sample, sequenced in a study of T cells after yellow fever vaccination. TCRdb re-derived calls from the 5' RACE reads in MiXCR, one entry per CDR3 protein. The sample consists of 100,000 to 150,000 distinct CDR3 sequences, 5.5% to 8% of them appearing once. Sequenced here: CD4+ T cells sorted from PBMCs, sampled around 45 days after the first yellow fever vaccination. The origin of the receptors is a man between 18 and 35 years old who received the YFV17D yellow fever vaccine.

In its sample, this clonotype was seen many times. This chain links TRBV5-1 with TRBJ2-5, with D unclear. V gave up 4 bases and J gave up 2 bases, with 9 bases separating them. The CDR3 runs 13 residues. Germline CDR1 and CDR2: SGHRS and YFSETQ. The CDR3 sequence: CASSVRVQETQYF. The CDR3, as DNA: TGCGCCAGCAGCGTTAGGGTACAAGAGACCCAGTACTTC.

In this sample, this clonotype turned up a few times. The chain uses TRBV14 and TRBJ2-3, with D uncertain. The V gene's germline CDR1 is SGHDN and CDR2 FVKESK. With 4 bases removed from V and 0 bases from J, the gap between germline ends came to 14 bases. The CDR3 covers 16 residues. The CDR3 sequence is CASSRRFRGSTDTQYF. In nucleotides, the CDR3 is TGTGCCAGCAGCCGCCGGTTTCGTGGTAGCACAGATACGCAGTATTTT.

The rearrangement links TRBV11-3 to TRBJ2-1; D may match TRBD1 or TRBD2 (5 bases each). V was shortened by 3 bases and J by 7 bases, with 13 bases between the two germline ends. Germline lookup yields CDR1 SGHNT and CDR2 YENEEA. The CDR3 runs 14 residues. CDR3: CASSFGAPGNEQFF. In nucleotides, the CDR3 is TGTGCCAGCAGCTTCGGGGCCCCTGGTAATGAGCAGTTCTTC.

This clonotype was seen ten or more times. The rearrangement joins TRBV12-3 or TRBV12-4 to TRBJ1-2; D is ambiguous. Deletions cut 4 bases from V and 4 bases from J, with 7 bases between. The CDR3 has 12 amino acids. CDR3: CASSSGIYGYTF. In DNA, the CDR3 is TGTGCCAGCAGTTCCGGGATCTATGGCTACACCTTC.

The chain recombines TRBV24-1 with TRBJ1-1; D gene ambiguous. This CDR3 is 14 amino acids long. V dropped 4 bases and J dropped 0 bases, with 8 bases sitting between them. Germline lookup yields CDR1 KGHDR and CDR2 SFDVKD. CDR3: CATSDGRLNTEAFF. The CDR3 DNA reads TGTGCCACCAGTGACGGACGGTTGAACACTGAAGCTTTCTTT.

This clonotype was seen ten or more times. The V and J genes are TRBV5-1 and TRBJ2-1; maybe TRBD1 (6 bases). CDR3 size: 15 residues. V was pared by 5 bases and J by 1 base, with 13 bases between. CDR1 and CDR2 from the germline V gene are SGHRS and YFSETQ. The CDR3 coding sequence is TGCGCCAGCAGTGCGACAGGAGAGTCCTACAATGAGCAGTTCTTC. It translates to CASSATGESYNEQFF.

This clonotype has just a few counts. The chain links TRBV5-1 to TRBJ1-6, with a weak D call TRBD1 (5 bases). The CDR3 is 16 amino acids. Germline values: CDR1 SGHRS, CDR2 YFSETQ. V lost 4 bases and J 6 bases, leaving 17 bases between the germline ends. For the CDR3, the DNA is TGCGCCAGCAGCACCAACCTGGGACGGATTAATTCACCCCTCCACTTT. Its translation is CASSTNLGRINSPLHF.